Sequencing of this T cell receptor (beta chain) was carried out in a study of blood T cell repertoires in COVID-19. Study background: The origin of the acute and convalescent COVID-19 samples was the United States, Italy and Spain. Nucleic acid was either cDNA or gDNA, and it came from T cells, B-cell-depleted T cells, or PBMCs.

This CDR3 spans 15 amino acids. The V and J ends lost 3 bases and 5 bases, in that order; junction bases with no gene match: 7. Per the germline V gene, CDR1 is DFQATT and CDR2 is SNEGSKA (reference sequence). In the original analysis: Reference gene primer amplification gave estimated nucleated cell counts. Data came from immunoSEQ multiplex PCR; TCRdb stores just in-frame clones and leaves some out. V, J and clone size reflect that table, while D and trimming were determined from the DNA. The table lists some 300,000 clones, more than 80% of them singletons. This TCR came from a woman between 50 and 59 years old with COVID-19, enrolled during active disease. The V and J genes are TRBV20-1 and TRBJ1-5, with TRBD1 matching over 10 bases. Sequenced material: peripheral blood. CDR3 sequence (DNA): TGCAGTGCTAGTTCCGGGACAGGGGTAGATCAGCCCCAGCATTTT. Its protein is CSASSGTGVDQPQHF.